Below, one TCR beta chain is given with its context. The data derive from a study of T cells after yellow fever vaccination. TCRdb independently ran MiXCR on the 5' RACE reads; one entry per CDR3 protein. The profile shows under 600,000 distinct CDR3 sequences, around a fifth of them singletons. The TCR was taken from a man younger than 35 who received the YFV17D yellow fever vaccine. The specimen comprised PBMCs, sampled 21 days after the first yellow fever vaccination.

CDR3 region: CASSLVGGPLQETQYF. The CDR3 nucleotides read TGTGCCAGCAGCTTGGTGGGGGGGCCTTTACAAGAGACCCAGTACTTC. The gene calls are TRBV5-4 and TRBJ2-5; D perhaps matches TRBD2 (7 bases). Trimming removed 0 bases at V and 2 bases at J, with 14 bases between. The germline V gene encodes CDR1 SGHNT and CDR2 YYREEE (reference sequence). The CDR3 has 16 residues.